This TCR beta chain originates from a study of T cells in Graves' hyperthyroidism and ophthalmopathy. Study-level findings and limits: The model foresaw ophthalmopathy a median approximately 6.1 months prior to onset.

This clonotype came up a few times. Its antigen is not identified. The study left out patients who had uncontrolled infection, other autoimmune disease, pregnancy or lactation. Clinical symptoms, serum thyroxine and TRAb, thyroid ultrasound and orbital computed tomography together formed the diagnostic basis. Amplification of TCR beta CDR3 regions was performed using RNA transcripts as template. With the HTBI primer set, the TCR CDR3 went through a first round of RT-PCR. TCRdb itself ran the multiplex PCR reads through MiXCR, one entry per CDR3 protein. The table shows 300,000 to 500,000 distinct CDR3 sequences, with more than 13% occurring only once. The TCR sequence derives from a man over 45 with Graves' ophthalmopathy. The sequenced sample was blood.

CDR3 bases: TGCAGTGCTAGAGGGCCACAGCGGACCGGGGAGCTGTTTTTT. Encoded protein: CSARGPQRTGELFF. The rearrangement links TRBV20-1 to TRBJ2-2; tentatively, D is TRBD2 (5 bases). Trimming cost V 1 base and J 5 bases, with 11 bases left between them. Germline-derived CDR1 and CDR2 are DFQATT and SNEGSKA (reference sequence). CDR3 length: 14 amino acids.